These T cell receptor beta chains were read from a single sample in a study of T cell changes during pregnancy in multiple sclerosis. The method was immunoSEQ multiplex PCR; TCRdb's version includes in-frame clones alone and lacks a portion of them. This table has fewer than 55,000 clones, 80% to 95% appearing once. Sequencing was performed on peripheral blood. Receptors originate from a female donor with multiple sclerosis, enrolled in a pregnancy study. Each CDR3 is given with its conserved first and last residue. A D gene is named only where the DNA matches it firmly. Not every row has a clone size; where given, it reads once, few, many or a size class.

j_call d_call clone_size v_call cdr3_nt cdr3_aa
TRBJ1-4 . . TRBV19 TGTGCCAGTAGTATACAGGGCAGGACTAATGAAAAACTGTTTTTT CASSIQGRTNEKLFF
TRBJ2-5 . . TRBV11-2 TGTGCCAGCAGCTTAGGTCGAGGCCCACCCCAGGTGGAGACCCAGTACTTC CASSLGRGPPQVETQYF
TRBJ2-1 . . TRBV27 TGTGCCAGCAGTCGGGACTTTGGCTCCTACAATGAGCAGTTCTTC CASSRDFGSYNEQFF
TRBJ1-1 . few TRBV29-1 TGCAGCGTTTCTCCTTACACTGAAGCTTTCTTT CSVSPYTEAFF
TRBJ2-1 TRBD2 . TRBV7-2 TGTGCCAGCAGCTCCGAGGCGGCAGCGGGGGTCTCCTACAATGAGCAGTTCTTC CASSSEAAAGVSYNEQFF
TRBJ2-1 . . TRBV5-4 TGTGCCAGCAGCCTTGATTCAAATGAGCAGTTCTTC CASSLDSNEQFF
TRBJ2-7 TRBD2 . TRBV5-4 TGTGCCAGCAGCTTGGATTGGCGGGAGGGCCACGAGCAGTACTTC CASSLDWREGHEQYF
TRBJ2-7 TRBD2 . TRBV30 TGTGCCTGCAGACTAGCGGGAAACTACGAGCAGTACTTC CACRLAGNYEQYF
TRBJ2-6 . once TRBV27 TGTGCCAGCAGTTTAAGGGGGAACGGGGCCAACGTCCGGACTTTC CASSLRGNGANVRTF
TRBJ2-7 . . TRBV28 TGTGCCAGCAGTTCAGGCGGGGTCCCCTACGAGCAGTACTTC CASSSGGVPYEQYF
TRBJ2-7 . few TRBV6-1 TGTGCCAGCAACGACTACTACGAGCAGTACTTC CASNDYYEQYF
TRBJ2-1 . . TRBV13 TGTGCCAGCAGCTCCCTCAGGGATGAGCAGTTCTTC CASSSLRDEQFF
TRBJ1-1 . . TRBV6-6 TGTGCCAGCACCCGCCGGGGTACTGAAGCTTTCTTT CASTRRGTEAFF
TRBJ2-3 . . TRBV28 TGTGCCAGCACCCTAGCAGCAGATACGCAGTATTTT CASTLAADTQYF
TRBJ2-7 TRBD2 . TRBV9 TGTGCCAGCAGCGTAGAGAGGAGGACTAGCACCGGCGAGCAGTACTTC CASSVERRTSTGEQYF
TRBJ1-2 . . TRBV6-1 TGTGCCAGCAGTGAAAGGCTCAACTCAGGGGATGGCTACACCTTC CASSERLNSGDGYTF
TRBJ2-7 . . TRBV7-9 TGTGCCAGCAGCCCCCAACCGAGCGGGTCCTACGAGCAGTACTTC CASSPQPSGSYEQYF
TRBJ2-1 . . TRBV27 TGTGCCAGCACGCGACAACCCAGGGGCGAGCAGTTCTTC CASTRQPRGEQFF
TRBJ2-7 . . TRBV5-1 TGCGCCAGCAGCCCGGAGGGGACGGCGTTCAGCTCCTACGAGCAGTACTTC CASSPEGTAFSSYEQYF
TRBJ2-1 TRBD2 . TRBV7-8 TGTGCCAGCAGCTTAGGTTCCCGCGGGAGGATCAATGAGCAGTTCTTC CASSLGSRGRINEQFF
TRBJ2-1 TRBD1 . TRBV28 TGTGCCAGCAGCACCGGGACAGACAATGAGCAGTTCTTC CASSTGTDNEQFF
TRBJ1-3 TRBD1 . TRBV2 TGTGCCAGCAGGTCACAGGGGGCTGGAAACACCATATATTTT CASRSQGAGNTIYF
TRBJ2-5 TRBD2 . TRBV27 TGTGCCAGCAGTTCCCGGACTAGCGGGAAGGAGACCCAGTACTTC CASSSRTSGKETQYF
TRBJ2-7 TRBD2 . TRBV4-3 TGCGCCAGCAGCCAATTTCGCGGGAGCTCGGTCGAGCAGTACTTC CASSQFRGSSVEQYF
TRBJ2-7 . . TRBV28 TGTGCCAGCAGCCGTGGGACGGATTACGAGCAGTACTTC CASSRGTDYEQYF
TRBJ2-3 TRBD2 . TRBV7-9 TGTGCCAGCAGCTTAATGGGGGAGGGCGGAGATACGCAGTATTTT CASSLMGEGGDTQYF
TRBJ1-2 . . TRBV5-1 TGCGCCAGCAGCCCGGGCGGGGCAAGCCGCTATGGCTACACCTTC CASSPGGASRYGYTF
TRBJ1-1 . . TRBV7-2 TGTGCCAGCAGCGCCGGACAGCTGAACACTGAAGCTTTCTTT CASSAGQLNTEAFF
TRBJ1-1 . . TRBV7-3 TGTGCCAGCAGCTCCAACATGAACACTGAAGCTTTCTTT CASSSNMNTEAFF
TRBJ1-1 TRBD1 . TRBV5-1 TGCGCCAGCAGCCTTGAGGGACAGGGGAACACTGAAGCTTTCTTT CASSLEGQGNTEAFF
TRBJ1-2 TRBD1 . TRBV7-9 TGTGCCAGCAGCTCCCCCCAGGACAGGGTGGGGTATGGCTACACCTTC CASSSPQDRVGYGYTF
TRBJ1-1 . . TRBV30 TGTGCCTGGAGTGACCCTCTGGTAGAAGCTTTCTTT CAWSDPLVEAFF
TRBJ2-5 TRBD1 . TRBV7-2 TGTGCCAGCAGCATATCGGGACAGGGATTAGAGACCCAGTACTTC CASSISGQGLETQYF
TRBJ2-7 . . TRBV4-3 TGCGCCAGCAGCCTCGGACCGACTCAGGACTACGAGCAGTACTTC CASSLGPTQDYEQYF
TRBJ2-1 TRBD2 . TRBV30 TGTGCCTGGAGGACGCGATTTGGCGGGAGACACTACAATGAGCAGTTCTTC CAWRTRFGGRHYNEQFF
TRBJ2-5 . . TRBV5-1 TGCGCCAGCAGTTCCCGACTGTATATGGAGACCCAGTACTTC CASSSRLYMETQYF
TRBJ1-1 . . TRBV10-1 TGCGCCAGCAGTGTTTCCAATTCTGGTGGGGGACCTGAAGCTTTCTTT CASSVSNSGGGPEAFF
TRBJ1-1 TRBD1 . TRBV5-4 TGTGCCAGCAGCTTGTTCAGGGGGCAGACTGAAGCTTTCTTT CASSLFRGQTEAFF
TRBJ2-7 TRBD1 . TRBV6-5 TGTGCCAGCAGTGCCTCCGGGACAGGGGGCGAGCAGTACTTC CASSASGTGGEQYF
TRBJ2-3 TRBD2 . TRBV19 TGTGCCAGTAGCCTAAGCGGGGGGGGGACAGATACGCAGTATTTT CASSLSGGGTDTQYF
TRBJ1-4 . once TRBV5-6 TGTGCCAGCAGCTTACCACCAGGGGCCCCCGGGGAAAAACTGTTTTTT CASSLPPGAPGEKLFF
TRBJ2-1 . . TRBV19 TGTGCCAGTAGTATGGTCGGCTACAATGAGCAGTTCTTC CASSMVGYNEQFF
TRBJ2-7 . . TRBV5-5 TGTGCCAGCAGCTTGACGGACAACTACGAGCAGTACTTC CASSLTDNYEQYF
TRBJ2-1 . . TRBV6-5 TGTGCCAGCGGTAGCGGAGAGAGCTCCTACAATGAGCAGTTCTTC CASGSGESSYNEQFF
TRBJ2-3 TRBD2 . TRBV25-1 TGTGCCAGCAGTGGATTAGCGGGAGTAGGTGATACGCAGTATTTT CASSGLAGVGDTQYF
TRBJ2-5 . . TRBV5-4 TGTGCCAGCAGCTTGGAGCAAGAGACCCAGTACTTC CASSLEQETQYF
TRBJ1-1 . . TRBV6-5 TGTGCCAGCAGTCCTAGGGAGGGCACTGAAGCTTTCTTT CASSPREGTEAFF
TRBJ1-1 . few TRBV7-3 TGTGCCAGCAGCTTATCGGTGAACACTGAAGCTTTCTTT CASSLSVNTEAFF
TRBJ1-2 . . TRBV27 TGTGCCAGCAGTTTATCGCGTAGGTTCTTCTATGGCTACACCTTC CASSLSRRFFYGYTF
TRBJ1-4 TRBD1 . TRBV27 TGTGCCAGCAGTTTGCGGGACAGGCCCAATGAAAAACTGTTTTTT CASSLRDRPNEKLFF
TRBJ1-1 TRBD1 few TRBV6-5 TGTGCCAGCAGTTCCCCGACAGGGGCGAACACTGAAGCTTTCTTT CASSSPTGANTEAFF
TRBJ2-3 . . TRBV5-1 TGCGCCAGCAGCTTGGACGGGGCAAAAGACGATACGCAGTATTTT CASSLDGAKDDTQYF
TRBJ2-1 TRBD1 . TRBV7-8 TGTGCCAGCACCCTCCGGGACAGCCGGGTCAATGAGCAGTTCTTC CASTLRDSRVNEQFF
TRBJ2-2 . . TRBV4-1 TGCGCCAGCAGCCCCCAGGTGGACACCGGGGAGCTGTTTTTT CASSPQVDTGELFF
TRBJ1-1 . few TRBV14 TGTGCCAGCAGCCATTCAGGGGACACTGAAGCTTTCTTT CASSHSGDTEAFF